These 29 T cell receptor beta chains were sequenced from one sample in a study of T cells in Graves' hyperthyroidism and ophthalmopathy. Amplified TCR beta CDR3 regions derived from RNA transcripts. HTBI primers were the set used in a first-round RT-PCR of the TCR CDR3. TCRdb recomputed calls from the multiplex PCR reads with MiXCR, one row per CDR3 protein. This sample has some 200,000 distinct CDR3 sequences, with 17% found just once. Source material: blood. These TCRs come from a woman between 45 and 60 years old with Graves' hyperthyroidism.

CDR3 nucleotide sequence: TGTGCCAGCAGCCGGACAAATCCTGGAAACACCATATATTTT. This codes for CASSRTNPGNTIYF. This sequence joins TRBV6-1 and TRBJ1-3; possibly TRBD1 for D (5 bases). This CDR3 has 14 residues. The ends were cut back, 6 bases at V and 2 bases at J, with 11 bases in the middle. Germline V gene lookup returns CDR1 MNHNS and CDR2 SASEGT.

CDR3 nucleotides: TGTGCCAGCAGTGAAACCTCGACGGAAAACTATGGCTACACCTTC. Protein sequence: CASSETSTENYGYTF. The rearrangement joins TRBV6-1 to TRBJ1-2, with D uncertain. The germline CDR1 and CDR2 sequences are MNHNS and SASEGT. CDR3 size: 15 residues. Trimming cost V 2 bases and J 2 bases, with 12 bases left between them.

This clonotype has more than one count but fewer than ten. The chain links TRBV20-1 to TRBJ2-7; 13 nucleotides match TRBD2. Germline CDR1 and CDR2: DFQATT and SNEGSKA (reference sequence). Trimming at V came to 6 bases and at J to 2 bases, leaving 4 bases not matched to a gene. The CDR3 is 14 residues long. The CDR3 bases are TGCAGTGCAAGACTAGCGGGAGGCCCCTACGAGCAGTACTTC. Its protein is CSARLAGGPYEQYF.

This clonotype has just a few counts. The rearrangement joins TRBV9 to TRBJ2-7; D not certain. CDR1 and CDR2 (germline): SGDLS, YYNGEE. The CDR3 runs 14 residues. V was cut by 0 bases and J by 2 bases, with 9 bases left in between. DNA for the CDR3: TGTGCCAGCAGCGTAGAGGCGTGGACCTACGAGCAGTACTTC. It codes for CASSVEAWTYEQYF.

About this clonotype itself: A much larger clone differs from this one at a single base, so this may be a read error. The rearrangement joins TRBV12-3 or TRBV12-4 to TRBJ1-2; maybe TRBD1 (6 bases). There are 17 residues in the CDR3. V lost 3 bases to trimming and J lost 7 bases, with 24 bases between them. This chain's CDR3 is CASSFYGGREATCGYTF. The CDR3 nucleotides read TGTGCCAGCAGTTTTTACGGGGGGCGCGAAGCCACCTGTGGCTACACCTTC.

This clonotype was picked up many times. The chain employs TRBV19 and TRBJ2-3, with TRBD2 identical over 7 bases. V lost 2 bases to trimming and J lost 5 bases; unmatched junction nucleotides: 4. The germline CDR1 and CDR2 sequences are LNHDA and SQIVND (reference sequence). The CDR3 runs 14 residues. The CDR3 here is CASSIRGVGDTQYF. The CDR3 DNA follows: TGTGCCAGTAGTATACGGGGGGTTGGAGATACGCAGTATTTT.

This clonotype was detected ten times or more. V gene TRBV30 combines with J gene TRBJ1-1, with D tentatively TRBD1 (6 bases). Trimming cost V 5 bases and J 5 bases, with 15 bases left between them. CDR3 length: 13 amino acids. From germline, CDR1 is GTSNPN and CDR2 SVGIG (reference sequence). For the CDR3, the DNA is TGTGCCTGGGGGAGCGGGGGGCCGACTGAAGCTTTCTTT. Encoded protein: CAWGSGGPTEAFF.

The V gene is TRBV19, the J gene TRBJ2-7; 10 bases fit TRBD2. The CDR3 contains 14 residues. The trim removed 5 bases at V and 4 bases at J, leaving 5 bases unmatched. Per germline, CDR1 LNHDA and CDR2 SQIVND (reference sequence). The CDR3 spells CASSASGRGYEQYF. CDR3 sequence (DNA): TGTGCCAGTAGTGCAAGCGGGAGGGGATACGAGCAGTACTTC.

Concerning this clonotype itself: This could be a read error, since a much larger clone is one nucleotide away. The V and J genes are TRBV9 and TRBJ2-7; possibly TRBD1 for D (5 bases). Germline V CDR1 and CDR2: SGDLS, YYNGEE. The length of the CDR3 is 15 residues. This CDR3 reads CASSVGDSPQHERYF. The DNA of the CDR3 is TGTGCCAGCAGCGTAGGTGACAGCCCGCAGCACGAGCGGTACTTC.

The chain has TRBV19 and TRBJ2-7; D perhaps matches TRBD1 (6 bases). Germline assignment: CDR1 LNHDA and CDR2 SQIVND (reference sequence). This CDR3 is 15 amino acids long. Trimming removed 5 bases from V and 0 bases from J, with 14 bases in between. The CDR3 spells CASSATGVSSYEQYF. CDR3 sequence (DNA): TGTGCCAGTAGTGCGACAGGCGTCTCCTCCTACGAGCAGTACTTC.

This clonotype came up a few times. The chain carries TRBV5-6 and TRBJ1-2; unclear D gene. The germline V gene encodes CDR1 SGHDT and CDR2 YYEEEE. V lost 4 bases to trimming and J lost 9 bases, with 13 bases between them. There are 12 residues in the CDR3. The CDR3 region has the DNA TGTGCCAGCAGCCCCCAGGCTTCAAGCTACACCTTC. It specifies CASSPQASSYTF.

The CDR3, as DNA: TGTGCCAGCACCCGGGGGGAGCAAGAGACCCAGTACTTC. Residues: CASTRGEQETQYF. The chain joins TRBV11-1 to TRBJ2-5; 7 bases line up with TRBD2. The CDR3 totals 13 residues. CDR1 is SGHAT and CDR2 is FQDESV in the germline V gene (reference sequence). V was pared by 7 bases and J by 2 bases, with 4 bases of the junction left unmatched.

In its sample, this clonotype was seen a few times. The rearrangement links TRBV18 to TRBJ2-5; D gene uncertain. Germline CDR1 reads KGHSH; CDR2 reads LQKENI. This CDR3 spans 13 amino acids. Trimming took 3 bases from V and 2 from J, leaving 7 bases between them. The CDR3 spells CASSPNNQETQYF. Here the CDR3 DNA reads TGTGCCAGCTCACCGAATAATCAAGAGACCCAGTACTTC.

This clonotype was detected many times. The chain recombines TRBV9 with TRBJ2-7; D is ambiguous. The CDR3 runs to 14 residues. Between the trimmed V and J ends, which lost 0 bases and 0 bases, there was a span of 7 bases. In germline, CDR1 is SGDLS, CDR2 YYNGEE. The CDR3 sequence is CASSVEHFSYEQYF. The CDR3 DNA is TGTGCCAGCAGCGTAGAACACTTCTCCTACGAGCAGTACTTC.

The V call is TRBV6-1, the J call TRBJ2-7; 9 bases align to TRBD2. V dropped 3 bases and J dropped 4; count of bases not matched to a gene: 4. Germline V gene sequence: CDR1 MNHNS, CDR2 SASEGT. The CDR3 is 14 residues long. Here the CDR3 DNA reads TGTGCCAGCAGTGACCGACTAGCGGATTACGAGCAGTACTTC. This encodes CASSDRLADYEQYF.

The J gene is TRBJ2-7, the V gene TRBV2, with 11 nucleotides matching TRBD2. J was trimmed by 2 bases and V by 8 bases; bases with no gene match: 8. The germline V gene encodes CDR1 SNHLY and CDR2 FYNNEI. There are 15 residues in the CDR3. CDR3 in DNA: TGTGCCAGCCGGTTACTAGCGGGAGCACCCTACGAGCAGTACTTC. It translates to CASRLLAGAPYEQYF.

This clonotype has a handful of counts. V usage is TRBV5-1 and J usage is TRBJ2-6; possibly TRBD2 for D (5 bases). Germline V gene lookup returns CDR1 SGHRS and CDR2 YFSETQ. Trimming left V 2 bases short and J 4 bases short, with 10 bases between. The CDR3 covers 15 residues. CDR3 sequence: CASSLAAIGANVLTF. DNA for the CDR3: TGCGCCAGCAGCTTAGCGGCGATAGGGGCCAACGTCCTGACTTTC.

The table lists this clonotype with many counts. In DNA, the CDR3 is TGTGCCAGCAGTTCCCGGGTCCTCAATCAGCCCCAGCATTTT. Translated: CASSSRVLNQPQHF. This chain joins TRBV12-3 or TRBV12-4 and TRBJ1-5, with D uncertain. The CDR3 runs to 14 residues. Trimming cost V 4 bases and J 3 bases, with 10 bases left between them.

Notes on this clonotype: One junction end disagrees with the germline gene, perhaps due to a read error. The chain combines TRBV7-3 with TRBJ2-6; D is possibly TRBD1 (5 bases). The germline CDR1 and CDR2 sequences are SGHTA and FQGTGA. The CDR3 contains 15 residues. DNA of the CDR3: TGTGCCAGCAGCTCACAAGACTCTGGGGCCAACGCCCTGACTTTC. Translating it yields CASSSQDSGANALTF. Combining the CDR3 with reference TRBV7-3 and TRBJ2-6 gives the whole variable domain GAGVSQTPSNKVTEKGKYVELRCDPISGHTALYWYRQSLGQGPEFLIYFQGTGAADDSGLPNDRFFAVRPEGSVSTLKIQRTERGDSAVYLCASSSQDSGANALTFGAGSRLTVL.

This clonotype was picked up many times. The rearrangement joins TRBV7-8 to TRBJ2-2; no definite D call. Looked up from germline, CDR1 is SGHVS and CDR2 is FQNEAQ. This CDR3 comprises 13 residues. Trimming cost V 0 bases and J 5 bases, with 4 bases left between them. DNA for the CDR3: TGTGCCAGCAGCTTAGCGGTTACCGGGGAGCTGTTTTTT. Protein product: CASSLAVTGELFF.

This clonotype has at least ten counts. J is TRBJ1-1 and V is TRBV28; D remains unclear. In germline, CDR1 is MDHEN, CDR2 SYDVKM. The CDR3 length is 12 residues. Trimming stripped 3 bases from V and 11 bases from J, with 13 bases between. CDR3 protein: CASSLTASMAFF. The CDR3 coding sequence is TGTGCCAGCAGTTTGACGGCGTCGATGGCTTTCTTT.

This clonotype was recorded many times. The V and J genes are TRBV7-3 and TRBJ2-1; D remains ambiguous. This CDR3 comprises 15 residues. The V gene lost 6 bases and the J gene lost 6 bases, with 18 bases spanning the gap. The V gene's germline CDR1 is SGHTA and CDR2 FQGTGA. DNA of the CDR3: TGTGCCAGCAGTCCAAGGGATACTTGGGCCAATGAGCAGTTCTTC. The encoded protein is CASSPRDTWANEQFF. Using reference TRBV7-3 and TRBJ2-1 for the parts outside the CDR3, the full variable domain is GAGVSQTPSNKVTEKGKYVELRCDPISGHTALYWYRQSLGQGPEFLIYFQGTGAADDSGLPNDRFFAVRPEGSVSTLKIQRTERGDSAVYLCASSPRDTWANEQFFGPGTRLTVL.

This clonotype was counted between two and nine times. Its ends do not fully match the called genes, so a read error is possible. The rearrangement links TRBV6-1 to TRBJ2-7, with a weak D call TRBD2 (7 bases). The CDR3 covers 13 residues. Germline V gene data show CDR1 as MNHNS and CDR2 as SASEGT. CDR3 sequence reads: CASSEGGGLGQYF. The CDR3, as DNA: TGTGCCAGTAGTGAGGGGGGGGGCCTGGGGCAGTACTTC.

This clonotype was found many times. V and J are TRBV6-1 and TRBJ2-7; no clear D. CDR3 length: 15 residues. The germline V gene has CDR1 MNHNS and CDR2 SASEGT. V was shortened by 5 bases and J by 0 bases, with 14 bases between the two germline ends. This CDR3 reads CASSPRVDSSYEQYF. As DNA, the CDR3 is TGTGCCAGCAGTCCTCGGGTAGATAGCTCCTACGAGCAGTACTTC.

This clonotype was seen at least ten times. The chain recombines TRBV20-1 with TRBJ1-5; TRBD1 agrees at 7 bases. Germline CDR1 is DFQATT and CDR2 is SNEGSKA (reference sequence). The CDR3 has 15 amino acids. V was pared by 3 bases and J by 4 bases, with 9 bases of the junction left unmatched. CDR3 nucleotides: TGCAGTGCTAGGGGAGCTGGACAGGATAATCAGCCCCAGCATTTT. Its translation: CSARGAGQDNQPQHF.

Many counts were recorded for this clonotype. The chain recombines TRBV2 with TRBJ2-7; 9 bases map to TRBD1. The germline CDR1 and CDR2 sequences are SNHLY and FYNNEI. The CDR3 covers 14 residues. V was clipped by 3 bases and J by 5 bases; unmatched bases: 5. The CDR3 protein is CASSDPGQGHEQYF. As DNA, the CDR3 is TGTGCCAGCAGTGACCCGGGACAGGGCCACGAGCAGTACTTC.

This chain connects TRBV12-3 or TRBV12-4 to TRBJ2-1; 9 bases align to TRBD1. The CDR3 sequence is 15 residues long. With V trimmed by 7 bases and J by 4 bases, 8 bases remained unmatched. The CDR3 here is CASTRDRVGYNEQFF. The CDR3 region has the DNA TGTGCCAGCACCAGGGACAGGGTGGGTTACAATGAGCAGTTCTTC.

This chain joins TRBV4-2 and TRBJ2-2; possibly TRBD2 for D (7 bases). The CDR3 covers 16 residues. Trimming left V 1 base short and J 5 bases short, with 14 bases between. CDR1 is LGHNA and CDR2 is YNFKEQ in the germline V gene. CDR3 DNA: TGTGCCAGCAGCCAAGTACAGGGAGGGTTAACCGGGGAGCTGTTTTTT. Its translation: CASSQVQGGLTGELFF.

Only a few counts were recorded for this clonotype. CDR3 sequence reads: CASGLVGTDTQYF. In DNA, the CDR3 is TGTGCTAGTGGTTTGGTGGGGACAGATACGCAGTATTTT. This sequence joins TRBV12-5 and TRBJ2-3; D not certain. V was clipped by 0 bases and J by 3 bases, with 4 bases between them. Germline-derived CDR1 and CDR2 are LGHNT and FRNRAP. The CDR3 length is 13 residues.